This T cell receptor beta chain was obtained from a study of CD8 T cells in ankylosing spondylitis. Making use of molecular barcodes, quantitative 5'-RACE generated TCR beta libraries. TCRdb reprocessed the 5' RACE reads with MiXCR, giving one entry per CDR3 protein. The repertoire holds about 700,000 distinct CDR3 sequences, with roughly 19% as singletons. Overall study findings and caveats: Earlier work had already found some motif variants in reactive arthritis synovial fluid and blood. Those disease-linked clones were CD8+; they were also relatively rare in peripheral blood. Made up of fewer than 10 highly homologous variants, a TCR beta motif appeared characteristic of ankylosing spondylitis blood.

Concerning this clonotype itself: Its antigen is not known.

V shed 4 bases and J shed 1 base, with 17 bases lying between them. CDR3 length equals 17 residues. This receptor was obtained from a male donor with ankylosing spondylitis. J is TRBJ2-1 and V is TRBV12-3 or TRBV12-4; D may be TRBD2 (6 bases). What was sequenced was blood, either unsorted or a sorted T cell fraction (not recorded which). The CDR3, as DNA: TGTGCCAGCAGTTCTAGTGCGGCGGGACTGTCCTACAATGAGCAGTTCTTC. Residues: CASSSSAAGLSYNEQFF.